This T cell receptor (beta chain) was recorded in a study of Ad26.COV2.S vaccination and SARS-CoV-2 variants. Trimming stripped 3 bases from V and 0 bases from J, with 8 bases between. The CDR3 contains 14 residues. Germline V gene lookup returns CDR1 SGDLS and CDR2 YYNGEE. As for this clone: Its antigen remains unknown.

Overall study results and limits: Vaccine recipients surpassed placebo recipients in spike-specific TCR breadth.

The table came from immunoSEQ multiplex PCR; TCRdb's copy has only in-frame clones and leaves some out. The sample carries 300,000 to 450,000 clones, about 90% recorded once. The sequencing used peripheral blood, collected after recovery from COVID-19. The TCR was taken from a human donor who had recovered from COVID-19. The chain recombines TRBV9 with TRBJ2-3; D not resolved. The CDR3 region has the DNA TGTGCCAGCAGCGGATTTTCTAGCACAGATACGCAGTATTTT. Amino acids: CASSGFSSTDTQYF.